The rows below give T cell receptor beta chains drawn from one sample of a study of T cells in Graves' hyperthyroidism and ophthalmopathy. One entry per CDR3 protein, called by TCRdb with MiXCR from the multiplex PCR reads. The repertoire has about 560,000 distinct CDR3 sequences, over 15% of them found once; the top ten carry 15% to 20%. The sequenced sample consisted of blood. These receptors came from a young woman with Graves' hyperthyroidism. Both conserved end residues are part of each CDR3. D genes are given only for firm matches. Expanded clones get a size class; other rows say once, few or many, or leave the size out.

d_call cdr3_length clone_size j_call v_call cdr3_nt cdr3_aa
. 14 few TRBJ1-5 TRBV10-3 TGTGCCATCAGCCCCACGACTAGCAATCAGCCCCAGCATTTT CAISPTTSNQPQHF
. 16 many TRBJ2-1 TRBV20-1 TGCAGTGCTAGAGACGTAGGGGGGGGGGGATACAATGAGCAGTTCTTC CSARDVGGGGYNEQFF
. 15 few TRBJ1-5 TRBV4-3 TGCGCCAGCAGCCAAGATTGGGGACGCAATCAGCCCCAGCATTTT CASSQDWGRNQPQHF
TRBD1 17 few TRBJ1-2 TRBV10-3 TGTGCCATCAGTGGGGCCCCCCGGGACAGGGGTAACTATGGCTACACCTTC CAISGAPRDRGNYGYTF
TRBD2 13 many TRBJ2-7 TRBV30 TGTGCCGGGACTAGCGGGAACTCCTACGAGCAGTACTTC CAGTSGNSYEQYF
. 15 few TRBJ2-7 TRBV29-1 TGCAGCGTCTCCCACAGGGGGGGAAGCTCCTACGAGCAGTACTTC CSVSHRGGSSYEQYF
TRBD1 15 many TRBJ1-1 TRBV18 TGTGCCAGCTCACCACCTACAGGGGTAGGCACTGAAGCTTTCTTT CASSPPTGVGTEAFF
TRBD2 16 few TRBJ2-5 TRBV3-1 TGTGCCAGCAGCCAAGATCAGCGGGGGGGCTGGGAGACCCAGTACTTC CASSQDQRGGWETQYF
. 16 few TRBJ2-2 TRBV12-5 TGTGCTAGTGGTTTGGTATCAGGGGTGGGGACCGGGGAGCTGTTTTTT CASGLVSGVGTGELFF
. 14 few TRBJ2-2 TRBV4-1 TGCGCCAGCAGCCATTATACGAACACCGGGGAGCTGTTTTTT CASSHYTNTGELFF
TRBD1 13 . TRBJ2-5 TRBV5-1 TGCGCCAGCAGCGCGGGACAGGCGCTAACCCAGTACTTC CASSAGQALTQYF
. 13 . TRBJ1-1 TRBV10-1 TGCGCCAGCAGACCCGGGACCTCCGGAGAAGCTTTCTTT CASRPGTSGEAFF
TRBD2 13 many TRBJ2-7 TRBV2 TGTGCCAGCTCGGGACTAGCCCCCTACGAGCAGTACTTC CASSGLAPYEQYF
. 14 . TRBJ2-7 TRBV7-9 TGTGCCAGCACCCCGCAACCTGCAGGGGGAGGGCAGTACTTC CASTPQPAGGGQYF
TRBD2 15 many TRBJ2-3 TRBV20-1 TGCAGTGCTAGGCTAGCGGGTTCTAGCACAGATACGCAGTATTTT CSARLAGSSTDTQYF
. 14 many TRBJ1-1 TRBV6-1 TGTGCCAGCAGTGAACTCCAGGGGAACACTGAAGCTTTCTTT CASSELQGNTEAFF
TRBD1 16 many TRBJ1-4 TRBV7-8 TGTGCCAGCAGCACCGGACCGGACAGGGCAACGGAAAAACTGTTTTTT CASSTGPDRATEKLFF
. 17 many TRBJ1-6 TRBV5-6 TGTGCCAGCAGCTTGGTAGGACAGCGACTCTATAATTCACCCCTCCACTTT CASSLVGQRLYNSPLHF
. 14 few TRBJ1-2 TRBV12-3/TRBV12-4 TGTGCCAGCAGTTTAGGGGGGGGGGCGTATGGCTACACCTTC CASSLGGGAYGYTF